The 30 T cell receptor beta chains presented below share a single source sample, sequenced in a study of Ad26.COV2.S vaccination and SARS-CoV-2 variants (dated by TCRdb to the early 2020s). The sample's treatment or condition label, in plain terms: around 19 received Ad26.COV2.S at low or high dose, single or two shots; 5 received placebo; per-sample allocation not given. Repertoires of vaccine and placebo recipients were sequenced from samples taken on day 63 after the first injection. The library came from the immunoSEQ multiplex PCR assay. TCRdb limited this immuneACCESS table to in-frame rearrangements with V and J called. A share of clones is missing; checked studies link under half to unresolved V genes, and the rest is unexplained. The sample yields approximately 300,000 clones; 86% were counted once. More than 1.5% of the sample is taken by the ten largest. The sequencing here drew on peripheral blood, taken in a trial of Ad26.COV2.S vaccine versus placebo. Receptor source: a person between 18 and 65 years old who received the Ad26.COV2.S COVID-19 vaccine or a placebo.

The rearrangement joins TRBV10-2 to TRBJ1-1; D is ambiguous. The CDR3 loop spans 11 amino acids. V gave up 0 bases and J gave up 11 bases, with 7 bases separating them. CDR1 WSHSY and CDR2 SAAADI come from the germline V gene. The CDR3 coding sequence is TGCGCCAGCAGTGAGTCAGAAGTCGCTTTCTTT. This codes for CASSESEVAFF.

The genes are TRBV14 and TRBJ2-7; D is undetermined. Germline-derived CDR1 and CDR2 are SGHDN and FVKESK. CDR3 length: 12 residues. V was shortened by 2 bases and J by 7 bases, with 9 bases between the two germline ends. The CDR3 DNA sequence: TGTGCCAGCAGCCAACGTACGAGGGAGCAGTACTTC. As protein: CASSQRTREQYF. Filled out from reference TRBV14 and TRBJ2-7, the complete variable domain reads EAGVTQFPSHSVIEKGQTVTLRCDPISGHDNLYWYRRVMGKEIKFLLHFVKESKQDESGMPNNRFLAERTGGTYSTLKVQPAELEDSGVYFCASSQRTREQYFGPGTRLTVT.

The genes are TRBV5-8 and TRBJ1-3, with 9 bases matching TRBD1. The germline V gene encodes CDR1 SGHTS and CDR2 YDEGEE. V was clipped by 4 bases and J by 0 bases; unmatched bases: 11. CDR3 length: 18 amino acids. Written as DNA, the CDR3 is TGTGCCAGCAGCCCCAGGGACAGGGAGGTCCCCTCTGGAAACACCATATATTTT. This codes for CASSPRDREVPSGNTIYF.

The chain recombines TRBV5-1 with TRBJ2-2; 8 nucleotides line up with TRBD2. Trimming cost V 0 bases and J 4 bases; bases outside gene matches: 5. This CDR3 is built from 16 residues. Germline V gene data show CDR1 as SGHRS and CDR2 as YFSETQ. CDR3 sequence reads: CASSLGLAPGTGELFF. The CDR3 DNA reads as TGCGCCAGCAGCTTGGGACTAGCGCCTGGCACCGGGGAGCTGTTTTTT.

This chain uses TRBV7-9 with TRBJ2-3; tentative D call: TRBD1 (8 bases). Germline assignment: CDR1 SEHNR and CDR2 FQNEAQ (reference sequence). The V gene lost 4 bases and the J gene lost 4 bases, with 18 bases spanning the gap. This CDR3 has 16 amino acids. DNA for the CDR3: TGTGCCAGCAGCTACTCCCAGGGGGCGGGAGCAGATACGCAGTATTTT. Translation: CASSYSQGAGADTQYF.

The V gene is TRBV4-3, the J gene TRBJ1-2; possibly TRBD1 for D (6 bases). The CDR3 sequence is 15 residues long. Trimming removed 1 base at V and 4 bases at J, with 13 bases between. Germline V gene data show CDR1 as LGHNA and CDR2 as YSLEER. DNA of the CDR3: TGCGCCAGCAGCCAAGGGACAGCGGGAGCCTATGGCTACACCTTC. Its protein product is CASSQGTAGAYGYTF.

V usage is TRBV5-6 and J usage is TRBJ2-6, with D tentatively TRBD2 (5 bases). V was pared by 1 base and J by 1 base, with 6 bases between. CDR3 length: 15 amino acids. The germline V gene has CDR1 SGHDT and CDR2 YYEEEE. CDR3 nucleotides: TGTGCCAGCAGCTTGCGGGGTTCTGGGGCCAACGTCCTGACTTTC. Protein product: CASSLRGSGANVLTF.

The chain uses TRBV29-1 and TRBJ2-7; 7 nucleotides agree with TRBD2. Germline loops: CDR1 SQVTM, CDR2 ANQGSEA. The CDR3 has 14 amino acids. V dropped 7 bases and J dropped 3; count of bases not matched to a gene: 12. CDR3 sequence reads: CSATSGTNSYEQYF. CDR3 in DNA: TGCAGCGCGACCTCCGGGACTAACAGCTACGAGCAGTACTTC.

The chain couples TRBV23-1 to TRBJ2-7; weak D call: TRBD2 (7 bases). TRBV23-1 is noted as an ORF with a role that remains uncertain. This CDR3 has 17 amino acids. Trimming took off 0 bases at V and 3 bases at J, with 18 bases between the two ends. The CDR3 here is CASSQSFWTGGYYEQYF. For the CDR3, the DNA is TGCGCCAGCAGTCAATCGTTTTGGACGGGGGGCTACTACGAGCAGTACTTC.

V gene TRBV19 combines with J gene TRBJ2-2; possibly TRBD2 for D (5 bases). CDR3 length: 14 amino acids. Trimming stripped 1 base from V and 5 bases from J, with 8 bases between. The V gene's germline CDR1 is LNHDA and CDR2 SQIVND (reference sequence). CDR3 residues: CASSIGGKTGELFF. For the CDR3, the DNA is TGTGCCAGTAGTATAGGAGGGAAAACCGGGGAGCTGTTTTTT. Full variable domain (outside the CDR3, taken from reference TRBV19 and TRBJ2-2): DGGITQSPKYLFRKEGQNVTLSCEQNLNHDAMYWYRQDPGQGLRLIYYSQIVNDFQKGDIAEGYSVSREKKESFPLTVTSAQKNPTAFYLCASSIGGKTGELFFGEGSRLTVL.

The genes are TRBV7-2 and TRBJ1-1; D is undetermined. Trimming stripped 10 bases from V and 1 base from J, with 13 bases between. CDR3 length: 13 residues. Germline V gene sequence: CDR1 SGHTA, CDR2 FQGNSA. CDR3 DNA sequence: TGTGCCACTACGCGAGTTACGAACACTGAAGCTTTCTTT. Translation: CATTRVTNTEAFF.

The chain recombines TRBV6-6 with TRBJ2-4; a weak D match, TRBD2 (6 bases). Trimming removed 6 bases at V and 8 bases at J, with 11 bases between. The CDR3 covers 12 residues. The germline V gene encodes CDR1 MNHNY and CDR2 SVGAGI (reference sequence). The DNA for the CDR3 is TGTGCCAGCAGCCCGGAGGGCGACATTCAGTACTTC. Translation: CASSPEGDIQYF.

This chain connects TRBV19 to TRBJ1-6; 10 nucleotides align to TRBD1. The CDR3 length is 18 residues. Germline values: CDR1 LNHDA, CDR2 SQIVND (reference sequence). The V gene end was trimmed by 2 bases and the J gene end by 1 base; junction bases not matched to a gene: 5. The CDR3 loop reads CASSISGQGMSYNSPLHF. DNA for the CDR3: TGTGCCAGTAGTATATCGGGACAGGGGATGTCCTATAATTCACCCCTCCACTTT.

This chain connects TRBV6-5 to TRBJ1-1; D uncertain. V lost 2 bases, J lost 11 bases, and 12 bases lay in between. The germline CDR1 and CDR2 sequences are MNHEY and SVGAGI. CDR3 length: 12 residues. The CDR3 sequence is CASSYGGREAFF. The CDR3 DNA reads TGTGCCAGCAGTTACGGTGGAAGAGAGGCTTTCTTT.

The CDR3 protein is CASSNPRGQGEGYTF. The CDR3 region has the DNA TGTGCCAGCAGCAACCCTCGGGGACAGGGGGAAGGCTACACCTTC. J is TRBJ1-2 and V is TRBV5-4, with 11 nucleotides matching TRBD1. From germline, CDR1 is SGHNT and CDR2 YYREEE (reference sequence). The CDR3 totals 15 residues. With V trimmed by 4 bases and J by 8 bases, 10 bases remained unmatched.

V is TRBV30 and J is TRBJ2-2, with D perhaps matching TRBD1 (5 bases). The CDR3 has 14 amino acids. Trimming took 8 bases from V and 5 from J, leaving 18 bases between them. Per the germline V gene, CDR1 is GTSNPN and CDR2 is SVGIG (reference sequence). The CDR3 loop is CARKSRARTGELFF. The CDR3 DNA is TGTGCCCGGAAAAGCAGGGCGAGGACCGGGGAGCTGTTTTTT.

The rearrangement links TRBV5-1 to TRBJ1-4; TRBD1 might be the D (6 bases). Germline loops: CDR1 SGHRS, CDR2 YFSETQ. This CDR3 comprises 14 residues. V was pared by 2 bases and J by 3 bases, with 8 bases between. CDR3: CASSFQGSNEKLFF. CDR3 in DNA: TGCGCCAGCAGCTTCCAGGGGTCTAATGAAAAACTGTTTTTT.

In this sample, this clone turned up once. V gene TRBV19 combines with J gene TRBJ1-5; D is perhaps TRBD1 (5 bases). V was shortened by 6 bases and J by 2 bases, with 14 bases between the two germline ends. The CDR3 length is 15 residues. Germline V gene lookup returns CDR1 LNHDA and CDR2 SQIVND (reference sequence). In DNA form, the CDR3 reads TGTGCCAGTAGCCGGGACCTAGGGGGCAATCAGCCCCAGCATTTT. It specifies CASSRDLGGNQPQHF.

The rearrangement uses TRBV19 and TRBJ1-4; 9 nucleotides match TRBD1. Unmatched junction bases numbered 7, after V lost 3 bases and J lost 5 bases. Germline-derived CDR1 and CDR2 are LNHDA and SQIVND (reference sequence). CDR3 size: 16 residues. CDR3 DNA: TGTGCCAGTAGTATCGGGACAGGGCTTGAAAATGAAAAACTGTTTTTT. Translated: CASSIGTGLENEKLFF.

The chain is built from TRBV11-2 and TRBJ1-2; TRBD1 is a possible D gene (5 bases). Germline V gene sequence: CDR1 SGHAT, CDR2 FQNNGV. Trimming removed 1 base from V and 4 bases from J, with 13 bases in between. This CDR3 has 15 amino acids. This chain's CDR3 is CASSLGGGYLYGYTF. The CDR3 DNA sequence: TGTGCCAGCAGCTTAGGGGGCGGATACCTCTATGGCTACACCTTC.

V usage is TRBV19 and J usage is TRBJ1-2, with unresolved D. V lost 7 bases, J lost 5 bases, and 14 bases lay in between. Germline-derived CDR1 and CDR2 are LNHDA and SQIVND (reference sequence). The CDR3 is 13 residues long. This CDR3 reads CASTSSGFYGYTF. In nucleotides, the CDR3 is TGTGCCAGTACGTCATCGGGGTTTTATGGCTACACCTTC.

This chain uses TRBV6-5 with TRBJ2-7, with a tentative D call TRBD1 (6 bases). The CDR3 is 12 amino acids. Germline V lookup: CDR1 MNHEY, CDR2 SVGAGI. The V gene lost 9 bases and the J gene lost 2 bases, with 11 bases spanning the gap. CDR3 in DNA: TGTGCCAGTAATCAGGGGCCCTACGAGCAGTACTTC. Translating it yields CASNQGPYEQYF.

The rearrangement uses TRBV5-6 and TRBJ1-1, with 7 bases aligning to TRBD1. Germline V gene data show CDR1 as SGHDT and CDR2 as YYEEEE. The CDR3 is 14 residues long. V was clipped by 2 bases and J by 1 base; unmatched bases: 2. CDR3 bases: TGTGCCAGCAGCTTTGGGACAGAGAACACTGAAGCTTTCTTT. This encodes CASSFGTENTEAFF.

This sequence joins TRBV6-2 or TRBV6-3 and TRBJ1-2, with TRBD1 matching 10 bases. V dropped 2 bases and J dropped 7; count of bases not matched to a gene: 7. Per the germline V gene, CDR1 is MNHEY and CDR2 is SVGEGT. CDR3 length equals 15 residues. The CDR3 nucleotides read TGTGCCAGCAGTTACCCCGCCGGACAGGGGGGTGGCTACACCTTC. As protein: CASSYPAGQGGGYTF.

The genes are TRBV2 and TRBJ1-5; weak D call: TRBD1 (5 bases). Germline-derived CDR1 and CDR2 are SNHLY and FYNNEI. Trimming took off 7 bases at V and 6 bases at J, with 13 bases between the two ends. CDR3 size: 13 residues. The CDR3 nucleotides are TGTGCCAGCACTGAGGAGAGGGGTCAGCCCCAGCATTTT. Translation gives CASTEERGQPQHF.

The chain carries TRBV5-4 and TRBJ2-4; no definite D call. CDR1 is SGHNT and CDR2 is YYREEE in the germline V gene (reference sequence). CDR3 size: 17 residues. V lost 0 bases and J lost 1, with 14 bases in between. This chain's CDR3 is CASSLDLGEFAKNIQYF. CDR3 bases: TGTGCCAGCAGCTTGGATCTTGGGGAATTTGCCAAAAACATTCAGTACTTC.

This clone was counted between two and nine times. The chain employs TRBV5-1 and TRBJ2-7; D is uncertain. CDR3 size: 13 residues. V shed 4 bases and J shed 4 bases, with 12 bases lying between them. Germline CDR1 and CDR2: SGHRS and YFSETQ. The CDR3 nucleotides read TGCGCCAGCAGCCCCCCGGACCGTTACGAGCAGTACTTC. Amino acid sequence: CASSPPDRYEQYF.

The rearrangement joins TRBV4-1 to TRBJ1-2; D ambiguous. The CDR3 contains 12 residues. CDR1 and CDR2 (germline): MGHRA, YSYEKL. Trimming took 0 bases from V and 10 from J, leaving 9 bases between them. The CDR3 spells CASSQDFNAYTF. CDR3 bases: TGCGCCAGCAGCCAAGATTTCAATGCCTACACCTTC.

The CDR3 coding sequence is TGTGCCAGCAGCCAAGACTACGAGCAGTACTTC. Translation gives CASSQDYEQYF. The chain recombines TRBV3-1 (or the pseudogene TRBV3-2) with TRBJ2-7; D not certain. This CDR3 is built from 11 residues. Germline lookup yields CDR1 LGHDT and CDR2 YNNKEL (reference sequence). V gave up 0 bases and J gave up 3 bases, with 0 bases separating them.

The V call is TRBV10-1, the J call TRBJ2-4, with 13 bases lining up with TRBD2. V was pared by 6 bases and J by 0 bases, with 17 bases of the junction left unmatched. The CDR3 runs to 21 residues. Germline-derived CDR1 and CDR2 are WNHNN and SYGVQD (reference sequence). The CDR3 protein is CASRAGTSGGASVVAKNIQYF. CDR3 DNA: TGCGCCAGCAGGGCCGGTACTAGCGGGGGGGCGTCGGTCGTAGCCAAAAACATTCAGTACTTC.